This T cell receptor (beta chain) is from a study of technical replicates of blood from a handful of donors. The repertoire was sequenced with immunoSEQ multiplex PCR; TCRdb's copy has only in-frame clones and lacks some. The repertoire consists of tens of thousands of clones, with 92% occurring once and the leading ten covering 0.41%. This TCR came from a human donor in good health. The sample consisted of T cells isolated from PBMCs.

Written as DNA, the CDR3 is TGCAGCGTTTTTGGACAGGAGGGCGGCTACACCTTC. Amino acid sequence: CSVFGQEGGYTF. The chain is built from TRBV29-1 and TRBJ1-2, with TRBD1 matching over 7 bases. The trim removed 5 bases at V and 8 bases at J, leaving 8 bases unmatched. Germline-derived CDR1 and CDR2 are SQVTM and ANQGSEA. The CDR3 has 12 amino acids.